The subject of this entry is one T cell receptor beta chain. This CDR3 is built from 14 residues. The V and J ends lost 2 bases and 6 bases respectively, with 11 bases between them. Per the germline V gene, CDR1 is SGHRS and CDR2 is YFSETQ. This record belongs to a study of cytomegalovirus exposure and HLA in healthy donors. Study overall: Unique TCRs numbering around 80 million, obtained from HLA-typed donors, made up an early data release.

The primer mix had 60 Vbeta and 13 Jbeta primers. Profiled with immunoSEQ multiplex PCR; TCRdb holds only in-frame clones, not every one. This sample has under 110,000 clones, with about 71% found just once. The TCR originated in a boy aged 5-17 years in good health and CMV-seronegative. The sample consisted of PBMCs. The chain combines TRBV5-1 with TRBJ2-2; D may be TRBD1 (6 bases). The DNA for the CDR3 is TGCGCCAGCAGCTTATCAGGGGATGCCGGGGAGCTGTTTTTT. Translation: CASSLSGDAGELFF.